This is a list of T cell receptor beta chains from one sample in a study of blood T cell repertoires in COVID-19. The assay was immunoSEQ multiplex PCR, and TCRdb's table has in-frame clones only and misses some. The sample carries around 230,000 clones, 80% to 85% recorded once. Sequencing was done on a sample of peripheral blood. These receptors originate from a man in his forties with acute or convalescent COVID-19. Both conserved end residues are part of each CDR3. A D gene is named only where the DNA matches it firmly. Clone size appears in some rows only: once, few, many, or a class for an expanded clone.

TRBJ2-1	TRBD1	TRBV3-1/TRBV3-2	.	CASSQGQGSYNEQFF	TGTGCCAGCAGCCAGGGACAGGGCTCCTACAATGAGCAGTTCTTC
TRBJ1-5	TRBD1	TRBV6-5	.	CASSSRDSVNQPQHF	TGTGCCAGCAGTAGCCGGGACAGTGTCAATCAGCCCCAGCATTTT
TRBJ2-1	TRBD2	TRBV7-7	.	CASSLLGGSSREQFF	TGTGCCAGCAGCTTACTGGGCGGGAGTTCGCGTGAGCAGTTCTTC
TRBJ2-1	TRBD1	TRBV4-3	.	CASSQATGINEQFF	TGCGCCAGCAGCCAAGCGACAGGGATCAATGAGCAGTTCTTC
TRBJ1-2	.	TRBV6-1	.	CASSEASRYGYTF	TGTGCCAGCAGTGAAGCGTCCCGGTATGGCTACACCTTC
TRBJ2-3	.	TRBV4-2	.	CASSQAGSTDTQYF	TGTGCCAGCAGCCAAGCCGGGAGCACAGATACGCAGTATTTT
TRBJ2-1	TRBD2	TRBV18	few	CASSPPAGGRDNEQFF	TGTGCCAGCTCACCACCAGCGGGAGGGCGGGACAATGAGCAGTTCTTC
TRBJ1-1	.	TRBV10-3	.	CAINQGRGSNTEAFF	TGTGCCATCAATCAGGGCAGGGGCTCGAACACTGAAGCTTTCTTT
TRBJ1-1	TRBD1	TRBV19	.	CASSGGQANTEAFF	TGTGCCAGTAGTGGGGGACAGGCGAACACTGAAGCTTTCTTT
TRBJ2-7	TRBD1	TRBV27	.	CASRRAGTGATYEQYF	TGTGCCAGCCGCAGGGCTGGGACAGGAGCTACCTACGAGCAGTACTTC
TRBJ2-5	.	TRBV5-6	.	CASLSSQGGRETQYF	TGTGCCAGCCTCTCTTCACAGGGGGGGAGAGAGACCCAGTACTTC
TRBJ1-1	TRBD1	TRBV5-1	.	CASSSGQGESEAFF	TGCGCCAGCAGCTCGGGACAGGGGGAGAGTGAAGCTTTCTTT
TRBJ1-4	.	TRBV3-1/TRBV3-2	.	CASSPIRGTTNEKLFF	TGTGCCAGCAGCCCCATCAGGGGTACAACTAATGAAAAACTGTTTTTT
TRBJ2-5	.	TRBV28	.	CASGSRQETQYF	TGTGCCAGCGGTTCCCGTCAAGAGACCCAGTACTTC
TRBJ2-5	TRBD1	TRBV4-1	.	CASSHGDRWSGETQYF	TGCGCCAGCAGCCACGGGGACAGGTGGTCAGGAGAGACCCAGTACTTC
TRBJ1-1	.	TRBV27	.	CASSLYGRNTEAFF	TGTGCCAGCAGTTTATATGGCAGGAACACTGAAGCTTTCTTT
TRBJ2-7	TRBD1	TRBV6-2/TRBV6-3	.	CASSYFRTGGDEQYF	TGTGCCAGCAGTTATTTTCGGACAGGGGGCGACGAGCAGTACTTC
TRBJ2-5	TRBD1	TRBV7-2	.	CASSLIRGTGEETQYF	TGTGCCAGCAGCTTAATTCGAGGGACAGGGGAAGAGACCCAGTACTTC
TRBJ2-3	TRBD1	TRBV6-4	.	CASTLDRAGCGTDTQYF	TGTGCCAGCACCCTCGACAGGGCCGGTTGTGGCACAGATACGCAGTATTTT
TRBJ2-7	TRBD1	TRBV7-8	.	CASSRTGPPSYEQYF	TGTGCCAGCAGCCGGACAGGGCCCCCGTCCTACGAGCAGTACTTC
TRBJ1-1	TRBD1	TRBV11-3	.	CASSRGRGTEAFF	TGTGCCAGCAGCCGAGGCAGGGGGACTGAAGCTTTCTTT
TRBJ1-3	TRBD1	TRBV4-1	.	CASSQADREVTGNTIYF	TGCGCCAGCAGCCAAGCGGACAGGGAAGTAACTGGAAACACCATATATTTT
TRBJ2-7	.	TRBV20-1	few	CSGDNYEQYF	TGCAGTGGGGACAACTACGAGCAGTACTTC
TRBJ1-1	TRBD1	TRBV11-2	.	CASSDPNRGQTAFF	TGTGCCAGCAGCGACCCTAACAGGGGGCAGACCGCTTTCTTT
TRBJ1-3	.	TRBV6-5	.	CASSRRHSGNTIYF	TGTGCCAGTTCTAGGCGCCACTCTGGAAACACCATATATTTT
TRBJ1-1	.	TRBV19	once	CASSIQTGYTEAFF	TGTGCCAGTAGTATTCAAACAGGGTACACTGAAGCTTTCTTT
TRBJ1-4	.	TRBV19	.	CASTPRDGGGEKLFF	TGTGCCAGTACCCCGAGGGATGGGGGCGGTGAAAAACTGTTTTTT
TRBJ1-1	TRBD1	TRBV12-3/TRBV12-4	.	CASSYRQGEPFF	TGTGCCAGCAGTTATAGACAGGGGGAACCTTTCTTT
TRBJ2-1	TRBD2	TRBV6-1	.	CASSERTSGINEQFF	TGTGCCAGCAGTGAACGTACTAGCGGGATAAATGAGCAGTTCTTC
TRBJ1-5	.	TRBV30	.	CASGQASNQPQHF	TGTGCCTCCGGACAAGCTAGCAATCAGCCCCAGCATTTT
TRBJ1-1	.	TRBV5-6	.	CASLWGVNTEAFF	TGTGCCAGCTTATGGGGGGTAAACACTGAAGCTTTCTTT
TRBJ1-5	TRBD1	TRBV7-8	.	CASSSTGGRSNQPQHF	TGTGCCAGCAGCTCTACAGGGGGCAGGAGCAATCAGCCCCAGCATTTT
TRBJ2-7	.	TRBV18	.	CASSPSGAGSYEQYF	TGTGCCAGCTCACCTTCAGGGGCCGGCTCCTACGAGCAGTACTTC